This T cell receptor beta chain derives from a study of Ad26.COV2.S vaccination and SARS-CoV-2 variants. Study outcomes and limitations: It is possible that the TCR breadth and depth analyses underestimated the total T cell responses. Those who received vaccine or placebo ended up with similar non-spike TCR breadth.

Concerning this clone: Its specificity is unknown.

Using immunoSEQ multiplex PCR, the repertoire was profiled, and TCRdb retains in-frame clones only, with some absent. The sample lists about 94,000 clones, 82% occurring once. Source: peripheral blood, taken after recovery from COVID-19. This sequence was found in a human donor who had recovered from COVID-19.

The CDR3 protein is CASSPTVGPVRETQYF. The CDR3 DNA sequence: TGTGCCAGCAGCCCTACCGTGGGCCCGGTGAGGGAGACCCAGTACTTC. The V gene is TRBV7-9, the J gene TRBJ2-5; D not certain. The CDR3 has 16 amino acids. The V and J ends lost 5 bases and 5 bases respectively, with 21 bases between them. Looked up from germline, CDR1 is SEHNR and CDR2 is FQNEAQ (reference sequence).